This T cell receptor (beta chain) was documented in a study of T cells expressing NK-cell markers. The study's findings and limits: Of the CD8+ T cell pool in about 6 donors, roughly 1.0-7.0% was accounted for by dominant NKG2C+ clonotypes.

Germline V CDR1 and CDR2: SGHTA, FQGTGA. This CDR3 is 17 amino acids long. Regarding this clonotype: What it binds is not known.

TCRdb reprocessed the 5' RACE reads and stores each CDR3 protein as one record, lacking DNA. The ten most abundant clones cover roughly a fifth of a sample with approximately 170,000 distinct CDR3 sequences. This clonotype was obtained from a man aged 18 to 69 in good health. The chain is built from TRBV7-3 and TRBJ2-2; TCRdb reports TRBD2, a call that lacks DNA to check it against. Sequencing was carried out using blood T cells: a sorted CD56 or NKG2C T cell subset, CD4+ or CD8+ T cells, or bulk PBMC T cells (not recorded which). The CDR3 loop reads CASSLGLAGPAGGELFF. Full variable domain (outside the CDR3, taken from reference TRBV7-3 and TRBJ2-2): GAGVSQTPSNKVTEKGKYVELRCDPISGHTALYWYRQSLGQGPEFLIYFQGTGAADDSGLPNDRFFAVRPEGSVSTLKIQRTERGDSAVYLCASSLGLAGPAGGELFFGEGSRLTVL.